This TCR beta chain came from a study of blood T cell repertoires in COVID-19. Overall study: In each case, the material was cDNA or gDNA derived from T cells, B-cell-depleted T cells, or PBMCs.

Germline CDR1 LGHNA, CDR2 YNFKEQ. V was trimmed by 1 base and J by 2 bases, leaving 14 bases between them. The CDR3 is 17 residues long. Membership in each cohort depended on participant-reported clinical history. Recovered status applied to Cohort 3 donors who had two consecutive negative PCRs. It also applied to those with clearance or with symptom resolution. This table comes from immunoSEQ multiplex PCR, and its TCRdb copy is limited to in-frame clones, with some not included. The table includes approximately 270,000 clones, approximately 85% detected once. The rearrangement uses TRBV4-2 and TRBJ2-2; unclear D gene. Source material: PBMCs or T cells enriched from blood (not recorded which). The receptor was isolated from a woman between 25 and 40 years old who had recovered from COVID-19. In nucleotides, the CDR3 is TGTGCCAGCAGCCAAGCATCCCTTGGTAGCAACACCGGGGAGCTGTTTTTT. This codes for CASSQASLGSNTGELFF.